The 28 T cell receptor beta chains presented below share a single source sample, sequenced in a study of T and B cells in COVID-19 patients. Blood genomic DNA input for TRB amplification was 250-500 ng. Multiplex PCR with BIOMED2 TRB-A/B primer pools amplified TRB rearrangements. TCRdb fed the multiplex PCR reads into MiXCR, producing one record per CDR3 protein. The sample has 13,000 to 15,000 distinct CDR3 sequences, under 30% seen once. The sample taken for sequencing was blood. The receptors were sampled from a human donor who had recovered from COVID-19.

This clonotype has a handful of counts. The chain combines TRBV6-5 with TRBJ1-1; D is perhaps TRBD1 (6 bases). V was shortened by 5 bases and J by 4 bases, with 23 bases between the two germline ends. Germline-derived CDR1 and CDR2 are MNHEY and SVGAGI. This CDR3 contains 17 residues. CDR3 protein: CASSEPRVGGSPTEAFF. CDR3 in DNA: TGTGCCAGCAGTGAACCCCGAGTAGGGGGATCCCCCACTGAAGCTTTCTTT.

Concerning this clonotype: This sequence may be a read error, since a much larger clone differs from it by one base. V and J are TRBV6-1 and TRBJ2-5, with a tentative D call TRBD2 (5 bases). Trimming pared 7 bases from V and 11 bases from J, leaving 20 bases between. This CDR3 is built from 13 residues. Germline CDR1 MNHNS, CDR2 SASEGT. The CDR3 bases are TGTGCCAGCATGGGGAGTCCTGACAATGAGCAGTACTTC. It codes for CASMGSPDNEQYF.

The genes are TRBV6-5 and TRBJ2-1; 10 bases match TRBD2. The V gene end was trimmed by 2 bases and the J gene end by 6 bases; junction bases not matched to a gene: 7. This CDR3 is built from 16 residues. CDR1 and CDR2 (germline): MNHEY, SVGAGI. The chain's CDR3 is CASSYPAGGLVNEQFF. CDR3 DNA sequence: TGTGCCAGCAGTTACCCAGCGGGGGGGTTAGTCAATGAGCAGTTCTTC.

By frequency in the sample, this clonotype is medium-sized (0.01 to 0.1%). The chain carries TRBV19 and TRBJ1-1; D perhaps matches TRBD1 (6 bases). The CDR3 is made up of 15 amino acids. Germline assignment: CDR1 LNHDA and CDR2 SQIVND (reference sequence). V lost 4 bases and J 3 bases, leaving 15 bases between the germline ends. In DNA form, the CDR3 reads TGTGCCAGTAGTAGTGAGGGACACTCTTACACTGAAGCTTTCTTT. As protein: CASSSEGHSYTEAFF.

V and J are TRBV7-2 and TRBJ2-6; weak D call: TRBD2 (6 bases). Trimming removed 6 bases at V and 0 bases at J, with 18 bases between. Germline V gives CDR1 SGHTA, CDR2 FQGNSA. The CDR3 has 18 amino acids. Here the CDR3 reads CASRLPIGGSSGANVLTF. As DNA, the CDR3 is TGTGCCAGCAGATTACCCATCGGGGGTTCCTCTGGGGCCAACGTCCTGACTTTC. Supplemented by reference TRBV7-2 and TRBJ2-6, the full variable domain reads GAGVSQSPSNKVTEKGKDVELRCDPISGHTALYWYRQSLGQGLEFLIYFQGNSAPDKSGLPSDRFSAERTGGSVSTLTIQRTQQEDSAVYLCASRLPIGGSSGANVLTFGAGSRLTVL.

As DNA, the CDR3 is TGTGCTAGTGGTTCTGCCGCGTCTGTGGGTCAGCCCCAGCATTTT. Protein product: CASGSAASVGQPQHF. V is TRBV12-5 and J is TRBJ1-5, with D unresolved. The length of the CDR3 is 15 residues. V was trimmed by 4 bases and J by 6 bases, leaving 16 bases between them. Germline V gene sequence: CDR1 LGHNT, CDR2 FRNRAP.

The chain links TRBV6-4 to TRBJ2-2; perhaps TRBD2 as D (6 bases). The V gene's germline CDR1 is MRHNA and CDR2 SNTAGT. V was shortened by 6 bases and J by 2 bases, with 10 bases between the two germline ends. The CDR3 sequence is 14 residues long. In DNA, the CDR3 is TGTGCCAGCAGCCTGGACTATAACACCGGGGAGCTGTTTTTT. Its protein product is CASSLDYNTGELFF.

The chain links TRBV27 to TRBJ2-3; 11 bases align to TRBD2. CDR3 length: 17 amino acids. Germline values: CDR1 MNHEY, CDR2 SMNVEV (reference sequence). V lost 5 bases to trimming and J lost 9 bases; unmatched junction nucleotides: 16. The CDR3 nucleotides read TGTGCCAGCAGTCCATATCCGGGACTAGCGGCACCGGTCACGCAGTATTTT. This codes for CASSPYPGLAAPVTQYF.

This clonotype was observed at least ten times. V and J are TRBV7-2 and TRBJ2-7; 8 nucleotides align to TRBD1. The CDR3 has 12 amino acids. In germline, CDR1 is SGHTA, CDR2 FQGNSA. The V and J ends lost 6 bases and 3 bases, in that order; junction bases with no gene match: 1. This chain's CDR3 is CASRQGGYEQYF. CDR3 nucleotides: TGTGCCAGCAGACAGGGGGGCTACGAGCAGTACTTC.

Relative to its sample, this clonotype is medium-sized (0.01 to 0.1%). The chain is built from TRBV27 and TRBJ2-7, with D uncertain. Looked up from germline, CDR1 is MNHEY and CDR2 is SMNVEV (reference sequence). The CDR3 runs 12 residues. V lost 8 bases, J lost 4 bases, and 12 bases lay in between. CDR3 in DNA: TGTGCCAGCGGGCAGTCGCGGTACGAGCAGTACTTC. This gives the protein CASGQSRYEQYF.

This clonotype was observed a single time. Compared with germline, one end of the junction differs, possibly owing to a read error. The rearrangement uses TRBV7-9 and TRBJ1-4; tentatively, D is TRBD1 (5 bases). The V gene's germline CDR1 is SEHNR and CDR2 FQNEAQ (reference sequence). The CDR3 consists of 13 residues. As DNA, the CDR3 is TGCGCCAGCAGCTTGGGGCGCCGAGAAAAACTGTTTTTT. This encodes CASSLGRREKLFF.

This clonotype came up a few times. One end of the junction varies from germline; a read error may be responsible. The CDR3 nucleotides read TGCGCCAGCAGCTTGACGGGACTGGGGACCGAGGAGCTGTTTTTT. It encodes CASSLTGLGTEELFF. V gene TRBV5-1 combines with J gene TRBJ2-2; D may be TRBD2 (6 bases). The CDR3 runs 15 residues. Germline V gene lookup returns CDR1 SGHRS and CDR2 YFSETQ.

The CDR3 loop reads CASRVGGSTFEAFF. The CDR3 bases are TGTGCCAGCCGAGTTGGGGGTTCCACCTTTGAAGCTTTCTTT. This chain connects TRBV28 to TRBJ1-1; TRBD1 might be the D (5 bases). Germline lookup yields CDR1 MDHEN and CDR2 SYDVKM. Trimming removed 8 bases from V and 7 bases from J, with 20 bases in between. The CDR3 contains 14 residues.

As regards this clonotype: A much larger clone sits a single nucleotide away, making a read error possible. The rearrangement links TRBV6-5 to TRBJ2-5; 7 bases map to TRBD1. Germline lookup yields CDR1 MNHEY and CDR2 SVGAGI. CDR3 length: 16 residues. The CDR3 coding sequence is TGTGCCAGCAGTTACTCATTGGGGACAGTCCAAGAGACCCTGTACTTC. Translation: CASSYSLGTVQETLYF.

The gene calls are TRBV21-1 and TRBJ2-3. TRBV21-1 has pseudogene status. This CDR3 spans 18 amino acids. The CDR3 DNA sequence: TGTGCCAGCAGATCCATAATCCTGCATCAACTGGGGACAGATACGCAGTATTTT. It translates to CASRSIILHQLGTDTQYF.

DNA for the CDR3: TGTGCCAGCAGCCTCTGGGTGGGGGCTTCCACCGGGGAGCTGTTTTTT. Residues: CASSLWVGASTGELFF. V usage is TRBV7-6 and J usage is TRBJ2-2; D perhaps matches TRBD1 (6 bases). This CDR3 spans 16 amino acids. Germline lookup yields CDR1 SGHVS and CDR2 FNYEAQ. V was pared by 5 bases and J by 4 bases, with 17 bases between.

As DNA, the CDR3 is TGCAGCGTTGGGGATCGGCGGGGGGGCCTCTACGAGCAGTACTTC. It yields the protein CSVGDRRGGLYEQYF. V gene TRBV29-1 combines with J gene TRBJ2-7; 9 bases are a match to TRBD2. The V gene end was trimmed by 4 bases and the J gene end by 3 bases; junction bases not matched to a gene: 10. The CDR3 covers 15 residues. Germline CDR1 and CDR2: SQVTM and ANQGSEA.

Worth noting for this clonotype: This may be a read error, as it is one base from a much larger clone. The chain recombines TRBV7-6 with TRBJ2-1; 10 nucleotides agree with TRBD2. CDR3 length equals 14 residues. V gave up 4 bases and J gave up 7 bases; unmatched junction bases: 4. Germline CDR1 and CDR2: SGHVS and FNYEAQ. DNA for the CDR3: TGTGCCAGCAGCTCACTAGCGGGATGGAATGAGCAGTTCTTC. It is translated as CASSSLAGWNEQFF.

There are a few counts of this clonotype. This chain links TRBV5-1 with TRBJ1-1; the D gene is possibly TRBD1 (6 bases). Trimming cost V 2 bases and J 2 bases, with 13 bases left between them. The CDR3 covers 15 residues. The germline CDR1 and CDR2 sequences are SGHRS and YFSETQ. CDR3 in DNA: TGCGCCAGCAGCTTCCTGGACAGATATAACACTGAAGCTTTCTTT. Residues: CASSFLDRYNTEAFF.

This chain joins TRBV15 and TRBJ2-3, with a weak D call TRBD2 (7 bases). V lost 5 bases, J lost 2 bases, and 14 bases lay in between. CDR3 length: 15 amino acids. The germline CDR1 and CDR2 sequences are LNHNV and YYDKDF (reference sequence). The CDR3 nucleotides read TGTGCCACCAGCCCGGGGGGCATTTTCACAGATACGCAGTATTTT. Encoded protein: CATSPGGIFTDTQYF. Full variable domain (remainder filled in from reference TRBV15 and TRBJ2-3): DAMVIQNPRYQVTQFGKPVTLSCSQTLNHNVMYWYQQKSSQAPKLLFHYYDKDFNNEADTPDNFQSRRPNTSFCFLDIRSPGLGDTAMYLCATSPGGIFTDTQYFGPGTRLTVL.

This clonotype was seen only a few times. V is TRBV5-1 and J is TRBJ1-6; a possible D gene is TRBD1 (5 bases). This CDR3 contains 16 residues. Germline V lookup: CDR1 SGHRS, CDR2 YFSETQ. V was shortened by 4 bases and J by 0 bases, with 11 bases between the two germline ends. The CDR3 protein is CASSPGTASYNSPLHF. The CDR3, as DNA: TGCGCCAGCAGCCCAGGGACGGCCTCCTATAATTCACCCCTCCACTTT.

This clonotype ranks as medium-sized. The chain has TRBV12-3 or TRBV12-4 and TRBJ2-5; the D call may be TRBD1 or TRBD2 (6 bases each). The CDR3 has 15 amino acids. Between the trimmed V and J ends, which lost 1 base and 2 bases, there was a span of 11 bases. The CDR3, as DNA: TGTGCCAGCAGTTTAGGGGGGGCAGTGCAAGAGACCCAGTACTTC. This encodes CASSLGGAVQETQYF.

The table lists this clonotype with many counts. The chain carries TRBV12-3 or TRBV12-4 and TRBJ1-2; D not certain. V was shortened by 1 base and J by 8 bases, with 8 bases between the two germline ends. CDR3 length: 12 amino acids. CDR3 nucleotide sequence: TGTGCCAGCAGTTTAGGGGCGTACGGCTACACCTTC. Amino acids: CASSLGAYGYTF.

Regarding this clonotype: The conserved phenylalanine or tryptophan is not found at the CDR3 terminus, so this likely reflects a read error. The DNA is left out, because the CDR3 cannot be placed on it with certainty; the CDR3 is given as TCRdb lists it. The chain carries TRBV7-6 and TRBJ1-6; the table calls TRBD1, which could not be checked here. The CDR3 has 13 amino acids, counting both end residues. CDR1 SGHVS and CDR2 FNYEAQ come from the germline V gene. CDR3 region: CASSSSGTGVLRY.

This clonotype was seen a single time. The chain uses TRBV28 and TRBJ2-7; 8 nucleotides align to TRBD1. Unmatched junction bases numbered 2, after V lost 2 bases and J lost 2 bases. The CDR3 contains 14 residues. Germline CDR1 is MDHEN and CDR2 is SYDVKM. The CDR3 sequence: CASSLGDRTYEQYF. The DNA for the CDR3 is TGTGCCAGCAGTTTAGGGGACAGGACCTACGAGCAGTACTTC.

This clonotype was seen ten or more times. The chain recombines TRBV7-9 with TRBJ2-7, with D unclear. Trimming took 5 bases from V and 0 from J, leaving 5 bases between them. The CDR3 runs 12 residues. The germline V gene has CDR1 SEHNR and CDR2 FQNEAQ (reference sequence). This CDR3 reads CASSVRSYEQYF. The CDR3 coding sequence is TGTGCCAGCAGCGTCCGCTCCTACGAGCAGTACTTC.

This clonotype was seen a handful of times. The chain combines TRBV30 with TRBJ1-4; tentatively, D is TRBD1 (6 bases). V lost 5 bases to trimming and J lost 4 bases, with 8 bases between them. CDR1 is GTSNPN, CDR2 SVGIG, per germline (reference sequence). This CDR3 region has 12 residues. CDR3 in amino acids: CAWRGGNEKLFF. The DNA of the CDR3 is TGTGCCTGGCGAGGGGGTAATGAAAAACTGTTTTTT.

This chain uses TRBV6-2 or TRBV6-3 with TRBJ1-2, with D tentatively TRBD1 (5 bases). The CDR3 totals 13 residues. The germline CDR1 and CDR2 sequences are MNHEY and SVGEGT. Trimming cost V 6 bases and J 8 bases, with 16 bases left between them. DNA for the CDR3: TGTGCCAGCAGGGGGACGGGCGACTTGGGCTACACCTTC. It specifies CASRGTGDLGYTF.